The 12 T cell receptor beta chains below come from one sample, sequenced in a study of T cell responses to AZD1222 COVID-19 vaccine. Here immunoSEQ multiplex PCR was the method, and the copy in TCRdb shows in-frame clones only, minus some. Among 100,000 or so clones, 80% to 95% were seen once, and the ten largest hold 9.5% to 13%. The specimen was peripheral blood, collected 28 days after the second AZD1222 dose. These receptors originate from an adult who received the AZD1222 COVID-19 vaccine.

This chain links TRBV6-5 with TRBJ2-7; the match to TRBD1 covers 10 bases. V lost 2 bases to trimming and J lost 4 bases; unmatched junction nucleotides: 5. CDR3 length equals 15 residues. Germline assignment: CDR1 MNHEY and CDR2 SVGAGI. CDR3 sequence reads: CASSYRDRGGYEQYF. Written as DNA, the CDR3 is TGTGCCAGCAGTTACAGGGACAGGGGTGGGTACGAGCAGTACTTC.

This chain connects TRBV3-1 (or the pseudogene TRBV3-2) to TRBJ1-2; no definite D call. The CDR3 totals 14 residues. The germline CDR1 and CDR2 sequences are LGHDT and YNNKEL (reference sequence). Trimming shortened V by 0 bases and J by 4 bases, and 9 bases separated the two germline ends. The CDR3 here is CASSQDWGGYGYTF. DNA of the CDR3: TGTGCCAGCAGCCAAGATTGGGGTGGCTATGGCTACACCTTC.

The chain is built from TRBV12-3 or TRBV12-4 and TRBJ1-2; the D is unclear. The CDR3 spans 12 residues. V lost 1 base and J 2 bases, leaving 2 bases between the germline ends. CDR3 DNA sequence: TGTGCCAGCAGTTTAGGGAACTATGGCTACACCTTC. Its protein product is CASSLGNYGYTF.

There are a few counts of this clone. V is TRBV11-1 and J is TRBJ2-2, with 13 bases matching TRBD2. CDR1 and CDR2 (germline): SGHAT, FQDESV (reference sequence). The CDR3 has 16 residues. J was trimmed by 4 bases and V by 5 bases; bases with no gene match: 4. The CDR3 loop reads CASSPGTSGITGELFF. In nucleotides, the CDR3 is TGTGCCAGCAGCCCCGGGACTAGCGGGATCACCGGGGAGCTGTTTTTT.

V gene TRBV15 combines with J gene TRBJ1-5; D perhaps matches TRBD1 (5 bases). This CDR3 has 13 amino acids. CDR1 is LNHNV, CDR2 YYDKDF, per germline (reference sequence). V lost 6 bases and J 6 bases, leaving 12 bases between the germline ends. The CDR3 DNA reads TGTGCCACCAGGGGGGACTGGAGTCAGCCCCAGCATTTT. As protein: CATRGDWSQPQHF.

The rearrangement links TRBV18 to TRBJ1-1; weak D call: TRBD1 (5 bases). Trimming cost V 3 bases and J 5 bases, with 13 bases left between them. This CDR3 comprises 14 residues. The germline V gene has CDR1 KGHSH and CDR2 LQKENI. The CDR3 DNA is TGTGCCAGCTCACCCTACGTGGGGGTAACTGAAGCTTTCTTT. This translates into CASSPYVGVTEAFF.

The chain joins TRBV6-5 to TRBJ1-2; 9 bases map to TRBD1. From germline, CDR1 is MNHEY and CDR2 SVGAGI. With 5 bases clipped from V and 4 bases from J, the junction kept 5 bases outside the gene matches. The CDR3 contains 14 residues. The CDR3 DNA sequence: TGTGCCAGCAGTAAGGGACAGGGTATCTATGGCTACACCTTC. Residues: CASSKGQGIYGYTF.

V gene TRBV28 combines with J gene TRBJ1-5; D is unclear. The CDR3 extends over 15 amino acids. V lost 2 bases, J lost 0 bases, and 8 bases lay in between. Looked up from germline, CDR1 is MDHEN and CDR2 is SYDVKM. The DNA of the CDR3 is TGTGCCAGCAGTTTACCCAGGTATAGCAATCAGCCCCAGCATTTT. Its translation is CASSLPRYSNQPQHF.

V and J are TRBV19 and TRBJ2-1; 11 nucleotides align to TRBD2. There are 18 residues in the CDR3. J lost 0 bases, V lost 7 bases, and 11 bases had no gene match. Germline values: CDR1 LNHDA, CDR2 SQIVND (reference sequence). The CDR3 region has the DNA TGTGCCAGTAAGAAGGGACTAGCGGACCTGAGCTCCTACAATGAGCAGTTCTTC. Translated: CASKKGLADLSSYNEQFF. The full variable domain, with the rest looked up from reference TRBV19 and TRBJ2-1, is DGGITQSPKYLFRKEGQNVTLSCEQNLNHDAMYWYRQDPGQGLRLIYYSQIVNDFQKGDIAEGYSVSREKKESFPLTVTSAQKNPTAFYLCASKKGLADLSSYNEQFFGPGTRLTVL.

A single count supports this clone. This chain's CDR3 is CASSPQGQGDGYTF. The DNA of the CDR3 is TGTGCCAGCTCACCGCAGGGACAGGGCGATGGCTACACCTTC. The chain recombines TRBV18 with TRBJ1-2, with TRBD1 matching over 9 bases. The CDR3 runs 14 residues. With 3 bases clipped from V and 6 bases from J, the junction kept 5 bases outside the gene matches. Germline V gene sequence: CDR1 KGHSH, CDR2 LQKENI.

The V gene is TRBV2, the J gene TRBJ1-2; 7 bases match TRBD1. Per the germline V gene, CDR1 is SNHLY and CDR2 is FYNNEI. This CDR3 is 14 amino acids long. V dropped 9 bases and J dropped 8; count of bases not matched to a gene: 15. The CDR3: CARRRDTGVYGYTF. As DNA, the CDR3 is TGTGCCAGGCGCCGGGATACAGGGGTTTACGGCTACACCTTC.

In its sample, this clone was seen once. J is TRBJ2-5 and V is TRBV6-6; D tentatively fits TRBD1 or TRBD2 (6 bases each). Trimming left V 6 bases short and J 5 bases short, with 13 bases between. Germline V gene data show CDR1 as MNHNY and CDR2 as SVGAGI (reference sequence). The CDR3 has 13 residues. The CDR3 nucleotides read TGTGCCAGCAGCCCCGGGGGCGTGGAGACCCAGTACTTC. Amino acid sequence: CASSPGGVETQYF.